The rows below give T cell receptor beta chains drawn from one sample of a study of OX40 agonist ivuxolimab in advanced cancers. Method: immunoSEQ multiplex PCR; TCRdb's copy keeps in-frame clones and lacks some. Of over 80,000 clones listed, about 90% are singletons. The sample was CD4+ or CD8+ T cells sorted from blood, taken in a trial of the OX40 agonist ivuxolimab. All receptors come from an adult with an advanced solid tumor such as melanoma, head and neck, liver or kidney cancer. CDR3s include the opening cysteine and the closing phenylalanine or tryptophan. A D gene is named only where the DNA matches it firmly. Clone size is stated in some rows and not others, as once, few, many or a class when expanded.

NA	NA	TRBV6-6	TRBJ2-7	15	TGTGCCAGCAGTTACTCGAGGGCAGGGTCCTACGAGCAGTACTTC	CASSYSRAGSYEQYF
TRBD2	NA	TRBV19	TRBJ2-1	17	TGTGCCAGTAGTAGAACCGGGACTAGCGGGAGGGGAAATGAGCAGTTCTTC	CASSRTGTSGRGNEQFF
NA	once	TRBV7-7	TRBJ2-7	14	TGTGCTAGCAGTCCCGGGACGGGGGAGTTTAGGCAGTACTTC	CASSPGTGEFRQYF
TRBD2	NA	TRBV29-1	TRBJ2-1	15	TGCAGCGTTGCGACCGGGGGGTTGGCTTACAATGAGCAGTTCTTC	CSVATGGLAYNEQFF
NA	NA	TRBV6-1	TRBJ1-2	11	TGTGCCAGCAGTGGAGGGCGAGGCTACACCTTC	CASSGGRGYTF
NA	NA	TRBV29-1	TRBJ2-5	13	TGCAGCGTTTCCCCCGGACAGCAAGAGACCCAGTACTTC	CSVSPGQQETQYF
TRBD2	NA	TRBV11-2	TRBJ2-3	16	TGTGCCAGCAGCTCCCAACTAGCGGGAGGGGCAGATACGCAGTATTTT	CASSSQLAGGADTQYF
NA	NA	TRBV7-2	TRBJ2-1	16	TGTGCCAGCAGCCCGGGTCTAGGGGGATACAACAATGAGCAGTTCTTC	CASSPGLGGYNNEQFF
NA	NA	TRBV12-5	TRBJ1-4	11	TGTGCTAGTGGTTTGAATGAAAAACTGTTTTTT	CASGLNEKLFF
TRBD1	NA	TRBV30	TRBJ1-4	13	TGTGCCTGGAGGTGGACAGGGGGCGAAAAACTGTTTTTT	CAWRWTGGEKLFF
NA	NA	TRBV4-2	TRBJ1-1	15	TGTGCCAGCAGCCAAGAACTCAGGGGTAACACTGAAGCTTTCTTT	CASSQELRGNTEAFF
NA	once	TRBV7-2	TRBJ2-5	14	TGTGCCAGCAGTCCCTCGGGGGGCCGGTCGATCCAGTACTTC	CASSPSGGRSIQYF
NA	NA	TRBV4-1	TRBJ1-2	15	TGCGCCAGCAGCCAAGAGATACAGCGTACCTATGGCTACACCTTC	CASSQEIQRTYGYTF
NA	few	TRBV4-1	TRBJ2-5	12	TGCGCCAGCAGCCAAGATGAGACCTTGAGGTACTTC	CASSQDETLRYF
NA	NA	TRBV5-1	TRBJ1-5	14	TGCGCCAGCAGCCCGGGAGGGGGGATTCAGCCCCAGCATTTT	CASSPGGGIQPQHF
NA	NA	TRBV7-2	TRBJ2-3	13	TGTGCCAGCAGCTCGGAACTCACAGATACGCAGTATTTT	CASSSELTDTQYF